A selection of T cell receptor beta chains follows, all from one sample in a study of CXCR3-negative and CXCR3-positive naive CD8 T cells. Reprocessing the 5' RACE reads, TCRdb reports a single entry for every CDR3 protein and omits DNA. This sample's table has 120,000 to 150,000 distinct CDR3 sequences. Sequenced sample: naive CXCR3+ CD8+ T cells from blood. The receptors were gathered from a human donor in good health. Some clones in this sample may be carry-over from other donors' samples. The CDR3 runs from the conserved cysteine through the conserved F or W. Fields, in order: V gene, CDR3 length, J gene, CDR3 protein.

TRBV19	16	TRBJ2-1	CASSIVSGGLYNEQFF
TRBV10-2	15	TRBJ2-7	CASSETGNSLSVQYF
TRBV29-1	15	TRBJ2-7	CSVEDPRGANYEQYF
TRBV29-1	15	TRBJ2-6	CSVLLRGSGANVLTF
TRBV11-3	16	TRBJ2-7	CASSLGAGELSYEQYF
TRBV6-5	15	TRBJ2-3	CASSYGGGATDTQYF
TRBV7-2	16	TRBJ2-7	CASSSQPRTSGWEQYF
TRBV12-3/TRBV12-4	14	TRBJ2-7	CASSFAGLSYEQYF
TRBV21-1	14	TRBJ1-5	CASSQDSLNQPQHF
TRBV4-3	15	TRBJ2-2	CASSQGDPHTGELFF
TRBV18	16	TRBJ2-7	CASSPPGLGDLYEQYF
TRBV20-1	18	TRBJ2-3	CSATGLGGLAGERVTQYF
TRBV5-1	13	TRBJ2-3	CASSLTTPDTQYF
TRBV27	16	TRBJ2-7	CASSLSGPRGLYEQYF
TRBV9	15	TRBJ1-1	CASSVTSGVYTEAFF
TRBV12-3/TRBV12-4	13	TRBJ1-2	CASSLNPSYGYTF
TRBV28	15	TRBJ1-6	CASSANTGGYSPLHF
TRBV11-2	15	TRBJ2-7	CASSLEASGSYEQYF
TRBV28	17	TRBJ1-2	CASSSSVDRGLGYGYTF
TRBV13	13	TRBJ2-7	CASSSKTGYEQYF
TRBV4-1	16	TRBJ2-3	CASSQDRRGWTDTQYF
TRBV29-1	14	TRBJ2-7	CSVEDPAGGYEQYF
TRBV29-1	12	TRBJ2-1	CSVVAGYNEQFF
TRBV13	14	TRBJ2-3	CASSPRRLTDTQYF
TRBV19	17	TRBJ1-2	CASQKEGTGEGYYGYTF
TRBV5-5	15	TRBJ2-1	CASSPYELEDNEQFF
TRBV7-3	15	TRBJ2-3	CASSQGDFFTDTQYF
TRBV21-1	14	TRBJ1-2	CASSKTSEEIGYTF
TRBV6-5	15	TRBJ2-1	CASSYGTPSYNEQFF
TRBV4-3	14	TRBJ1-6	CASSQERESSPLHF
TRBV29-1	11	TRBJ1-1	CSAGGTDEAFF
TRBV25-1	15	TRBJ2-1	CASSEGDSTYNEQFF
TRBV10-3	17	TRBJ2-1	CAISDPGSGRSYNEQFF
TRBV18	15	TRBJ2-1	CASSPLTSGRDEQFF
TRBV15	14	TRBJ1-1	CATSRPNQNTEAFF
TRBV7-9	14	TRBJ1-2	CASSMGAGLYGYTF
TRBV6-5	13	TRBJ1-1	CAASTGGWTEAFF
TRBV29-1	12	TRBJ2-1	CSVLQGYNEQFF
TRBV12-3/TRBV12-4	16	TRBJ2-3	CASSWRPTGSTDTQYF
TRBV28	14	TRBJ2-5	CASSTLRGGETQYF
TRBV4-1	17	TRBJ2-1	CASSQEGAGTGFDEQFF